Below are 25 T cell receptor beta chains sequenced from a single sample in a study of tumor-infiltrating lymphocytes in primary liver carcinoma. RNA isolated from unsorted whole blood supplied the blood RNA, with germline DNA also extracted. With about 470 ng total RNA as template and a constant-region primer, TCR beta cDNA was made. What produced the TCR beta libraries was three nested multiplex PCR rounds using slightly modified ARM-PCR. Each of the first two PCR rounds ran around 10 cycles with TRBV1-TRBV30 forward and C-beta reverse primers. Via MiXCR, TCRdb re-called the multiplex PCR reads, giving one row per CDR3 protein. The sample lists approximately 320,000 distinct CDR3 sequences, approximately 58% occurring once. Sequencing input: peripheral blood. The source of these receptors is a woman in her twenties or thirties with primary liver carcinoma and hepatitis B virus infection.

Concerning this clonotype: At one of its ends the junction is not consistent with the germline gene, which may arise from a read error. The V and J genes are TRBV7-2 and TRBJ2-3; a possible D gene is TRBD2 (5 bases). This CDR3 spans 15 amino acids. Looked up from germline, CDR1 is SGHTA and CDR2 is FQGNSA. The CDR3 region is CASSLGESFTDTQYF. Here the CDR3 DNA reads TGTGCCAGCAGCTTAGGGGAGAGTTTCACAGATACACAGTATTTT.

With regard to this clonotype: One end of the junction fails to match germline, which may point to a read error. The gene calls are TRBV28 and TRBJ2-1; 9 bases agree with TRBD2. In germline, CDR1 is MDHEN, CDR2 SYDVKM. This CDR3 has 15 amino acids. The CDR3 protein is CASKSAGGPINVQFF. The CDR3 coding sequence is TGTGCCAGCAAAAGTGCGGGAGGGCCTATCAATGTGCAGTTCTTC.

As to this clonotype: A much larger clone lies a single base off, so this may be a read error. The CDR3 does not end in the conserved phenylalanine or tryptophan, so this is likely a read error. The genes are TRBV12-3 or TRBV12-4 and TRBJ2-7; no definite D call. This CDR3 spans 14 amino acids. The V end lost 4 bases, the J end lost 3 bases, and 13 bases lay between the germline ends. Written as DNA, the CDR3 is TGTGCCAGCAGTTCCTCCCCCCTGAACTACGAGCAGTACCTC. Encoded protein: CASSSSPLNYEQYL.

This rearrangement joins TRBV4-1 to TRBJ1-1; TRBD1 agrees at 10 bases. V lost 8 bases, J lost 7 bases, and 10 bases stayed unmatched. Germline CDR1 MGHRA, CDR2 YSYEKL. The CDR3 length is 14 residues. CDR3 nucleotide sequence: TGCGCCAGCGGCCCGACAGGGGGCGCGGTTGAAGCTTTCTTT. Encoded protein: CASGPTGGAVEAFF.

This clonotype came up a few times. The junction departs from the called germline gene at one end, perhaps through a read error. The rearrangement uses TRBV6-5 and TRBJ1-4, with no clear D. CDR3 length: 11 amino acids. CDR1 is MNHEY, CDR2 SVGAGI, per germline. In DNA form, the CDR3 reads TGTGCCACCCTCCTTAATGACAAACTGTTTTTT. It specifies CATLLNDKLFF.

Notes on this clonotype: A much larger clone lies one base from this, so it may be a read error. This chain uses TRBV14 with TRBJ2-1; TRBD2 might be the D (5 bases). Between the trimmed V and J ends, which lost 3 bases and 0 bases, there was a span of 12 bases. The CDR3 runs 16 residues. Germline CDR1 is SGHDN and CDR2 is FVKESK. CDR3 nucleotide sequence: TGTGCCAGCAGCCACCACGTAGGGAGCTCCTACAATGAGCAGTTCTTC. Its translation is CASSHHVGSSYNEQFF.

Concerning this clonotype itself: At one end, the junction sequence differs from germline, possibly due to a read error. This chain joins TRBV11-2 and TRBJ2-2; 11 bases match TRBD2. The germline V gene encodes CDR1 SGHAT and CDR2 FQNNGV. The CDR3 spans 19 residues. The CDR3 sequence: CASSSVSSGRARSTGELFF. CDR3 coding DNA: TGTGCCAGTAGCTCAGTGAGTAGCGGGAGGGCCCGGAGCACCGGGGAGCTGTTTTTT.

The table lists this clonotype with many counts. CDR3: CASSSGQGEGETQYF. The CDR3, as DNA: TGTGCCAGCAGCTCCGGACAGGGGGAGGGAGAGACCCAGTACTTC. This chain links TRBV11-2 with TRBJ2-5, with 10 bases matching TRBD1. Germline trimming cut 4 bases from V and 4 bases from J; bases unmatched to any gene: 6. Germline loops: CDR1 SGHAT, CDR2 FQNNGV. The CDR3 runs to 15 residues.

Of note for this clonotype: Its ends do not fully match the called genes, so a read error is possible. The chain employs TRBV4-2 and TRBJ2-2; 7 nucleotides agree with TRBD2. Germline CDR1 reads LGHNA; CDR2 reads YNFKEQ. This CDR3 has 18 residues. The CDR3 DNA reads TGTGTCAGCAGCCAAGTTGGGGGAGGGCGGACGAACACCGGGGAGCTGTTTTTT. This sequence encodes CVSSQVGGGRTNTGELFF.

In regard to this clonotype: At one end the junction does not follow the germline gene, possibly because of a read error. This rearrangement joins TRBV7-9 to TRBJ1-2; D is undetermined. The germline gives CDR1 SEHNR, CDR2 FQNEAQ (reference sequence). The CDR3 consists of 8 residues. CDR3 residues: CASNPYIF. The CDR3 DNA reads as TGTGCCAGCAACCCTTACATCTTC. Filled out from reference TRBV7-9 and TRBJ1-2, the complete variable domain reads DTGVSQNPRHKITKRGQNVTFRCDPISEHNRLYWYRQTLGQGPEFLTYFQNEAQLEKSRLLSDRFSAERPKGSFSTLEIQRTEQGDSAMYLCASNPYIFGSGTRLTVV.

On this clonotype: A read error may account for a junction end that differs from germline. The V gene is TRBV30, the J gene TRBJ1-2; D not certain. The CDR3 totals 11 residues. CDR1 and CDR2 (germline): GTSNPN, SVGIG (reference sequence). This CDR3 reads CVWKGFYGYTF. In nucleotides, the CDR3 is TGTGTCTGGAAGGGTTTCTATGGCTACACCTTC.

Regarding this clonotype: A much more abundant neighbour one base away suggests this may be a read error. The rearrangement links TRBV6-2 or TRBV6-3 to TRBJ1-1; D may be TRBD1 (6 bases). Germline V gene data show CDR1 as MNHEY and CDR2 as SVGEGT. The germline V and J ends were trimmed by 6 bases and 4 bases, with 15 bases remaining between them. CDR3 length equals 14 residues. The CDR3 nucleotides read TGTGCCAGCAGGCACCCAGGGGACGTCACTGAAGCTTTCTTT. It codes for CASRHPGDVTEAFF.

The sample holds one count of this clonotype. The rearrangement joins TRBV6-1 to TRBJ2-2; the match to TRBD2 covers 8 bases. V shed 6 bases and J 3 bases; nucleotides not matched to a gene: 9. Germline-derived CDR1 and CDR2 are MNHNS and SASEGT. The CDR3 sequence is 16 residues long. The DNA for the CDR3 is TGTGCCAGCAGGACTAGCGAGAGTCGGTACACCGGGGAGCTGTTTTTT. Its protein is CASRTSESRYTGELFF.

J is TRBJ1-2 and V is TRBV12-3 or TRBV12-4, with D perhaps TRBD1 (5 bases). Trimming removed 7 bases at V and 9 bases at J, with 21 bases between. The CDR3 length is 14 residues. The CDR3 here is CASTVASSRASYTF. The DNA of the CDR3 is TGTGCCAGCACTGTAGCCTCCAGCAGGGCTAGCTACACCTTC.

This clonotype was seen a few times. The chain combines TRBV29-1 with TRBJ2-1; 13 positions match TRBD2. The CDR3 spans 18 residues. Unmatched junction bases numbered 11, after V lost 6 bases and J lost 0 bases. The V gene's germline CDR1 is SQVTM and CDR2 ANQGSEA. The DNA for the CDR3 is TGCAGCGTCCCAACCCGACTAGCGGGAGGCATCTCCTACAATGAGCAGTTCTTC. Translated, it gives CSVPTRLAGGISYNEQFF.

As to this clonotype: A single base separates this from a much larger clone, so it may be a read error. The chain employs TRBV12-3 or TRBV12-4 and TRBJ2-3, with a possible D match to TRBD1 (6 bases). The CDR3 spans 14 residues. CDR3: CASSQHRDTDTPYF. The CDR3 DNA sequence: TGTGCCAGCAGTCAACACAGGGATACAGATACGCCGTATTTT.

With regard to this clonotype: Germline is not matched at one junction end, which may reflect a read error. V is TRBV7-9 and J is TRBJ2-1; no reliable D call. The CDR3 is made up of 11 amino acids. Germline V gene data show CDR1 as SEHNR and CDR2 as FQNEAQ (reference sequence). CDR3 sequence: CASSFLVEPFF. The CDR3 nucleotides read TGTGCCAGCAGCTTCCTAGTGGAGCCGTTCTTC.

Remarks on this clonotype: A much larger clone lies one base from this, so it may be a read error. The chain employs TRBV11-2 and TRBJ1-2; 9 positions agree with TRBD1. Germline V CDR1 and CDR2: SGHAT, FQNNGV. The CDR3 has 13 residues. The CDR3 DNA is TGCGCCAGCAACACAGGGGGCTTGTATGGCTACACCTTC. Amino acid sequence: CASNTGGLYGYTF.

This clonotype was counted a few times. This rearrangement joins TRBV10-3 to TRBJ2-1; 13 bases match TRBD2. CDR1 is ENHRY and CDR2 is SYGVKD in the germline V gene. The CDR3 runs 19 residues. V lost 7 bases, J lost 8 bases, and 20 bases stayed unmatched. CDR3 coding DNA: TGTGCCATCAAGTCTTCCTCGAAAGGACTAGCGGGAGTAGCGGATGAGCAGTTCTTC. Amino acid sequence: CAIKSSSKGLAGVADEQFF.

This clonotype occurred a few times. One junction end disagrees with the germline gene, perhaps due to a read error. CDR3 in amino acids: CASSLGGKLLF. The CDR3 DNA follows: TGTGCCAGCAGCTTGGGAGGAAAACTGTTATTT. The J gene is TRBJ1-4, the V gene TRBV7-9; D is unresolved. The CDR3 sequence is 11 residues long. Germline V gives CDR1 SEHNR, CDR2 FQNEAQ (reference sequence).

On this clonotype: The junction shows a germline mismatch at one end, possibly a read error. V is TRBV4-3 and J is TRBJ2-4, with D uncertain. Germline V gene sequence: CDR1 LGHNA, CDR2 YSLEER. The CDR3 length is 14 residues. The CDR3 DNA sequence: TGCGCCAGGAGCCAAGATTTAGCCCAAAACATTCAGTACTTC. Its protein is CARSQDLAQNIQYF.

The chain has TRBV10-3 and TRBJ1-1; D perhaps matches TRBD1 (5 bases). Deletions cut 2 bases from V and 6 bases from J, with 7 bases between. Per germline, CDR1 ENHRY and CDR2 SYGVKD. This CDR3 comprises 12 residues. For the CDR3, the DNA is TGTGCCATCAGTGAGCAGGGCTCTGAAGCTTTCTTT. It is translated as CAISEQGSEAFF.

The V and J genes are TRBV28 and TRBJ2-1; 7 nucleotides align to TRBD2. The germline gives CDR1 MDHEN, CDR2 SYDVKM. V trimming: 6 bases; J trimming: 5 bases; junction bases outside the gene matches: 7. This CDR3 is 14 amino acids long. The CDR3 nucleotides read TGTGCCAGCAGGGGGGGGAGAAGGGACAATGAGCAGTTCTTC. Translating it yields CASRGGRRDNEQFF.

Turning to this clonotype: A much larger clone lies a single base off, so this may be a read error. V is TRBV12-3 or TRBV12-4 and J is TRBJ1-5; tentatively, D is TRBD1 (5 bases). CDR3 length: 15 amino acids. This CDR3 reads CASSLSRERNLPQHF. CDR3 nucleotides: TGTGCCAGCAGTTTAAGCAGGGAACGCAATCTGCCCCAGCATTTT.

In its sample, this clonotype was seen a few times. This CDR3 is CAWGDSGHYEQYF. The CDR3 nucleotides are TGTGCCTGGGGAGACAGTGGGCATTACGAGCAGTACTTC. The chain has TRBV30 and TRBJ2-7, with D perhaps TRBD1 (5 bases). The CDR3 has 13 residues. Trimming took 5 bases from V and 4 from J, leaving 15 bases between them. In germline, CDR1 is GTSNPN, CDR2 SVGIG (reference sequence).